The 17 T cell receptor beta chains reported below all come from one sample, sequenced in a study of CD8 T cells in ankylosing spondylitis. Regarding the study as a whole: Blood of patients with ankylosing spondylitis appeared to be characterized by a TCR beta motif of several highly homologous variants.

The antigens of these receptors remain unknown. A single record per CDR3 protein comes from TCRdb applying MiXCR to the 5' RACE reads. The table lists roughly 700,000 distinct CDR3 sequences, 15% to 20% of them singletons, with roughly a fifth in the top ten. Sequenced input: blood, either unsorted or a sorted T cell fraction (not recorded which). All receptors derive from a male donor with ankylosing spondylitis.

The chain employs TRBV4-1 and TRBJ2-1, with 10 bases matching TRBD1. V dropped 5 bases and J dropped 0; count of bases not matched to a gene: 19. CDR3 length equals 21 residues. Germline V lookup: CDR1 MGHRA, CDR2 YSYEKL. CDR3 residues: CASSFRSGTGVTLSSYNEQFF. CDR3 bases: TGCGCCAGCAGCTTTCGTTCCGGGACAGGGGTTACCCTAAGCTCCTACAATGAGCAGTTCTTC.

The chain has TRBV7-9 and TRBJ2-3; TRBD2 matches 10 bases. The CDR3 spans 16 residues. The V gene end was trimmed by 6 bases and the J gene end by 6 bases; junction bases not matched to a gene: 12. Germline CDR1 is SEHNR and CDR2 is FQNEAQ (reference sequence). The CDR3 reads CASRSNLAGGLDTQYF. The DNA of the CDR3 is TGTGCCAGCAGATCCAATTTAGCGGGGGGATTGGATACGCAGTATTTT.

This clonotype was seen a handful of times. The chain carries TRBV12-3 or TRBV12-4 and TRBJ1-5, with D unclear. The CDR3 runs 12 residues. Between the trimmed V and J ends, which lost 5 bases and 5 bases, there was a span of 7 bases. Here the CDR3 reads CASSGSYQPQHF. The CDR3, as DNA: TGTGCCAGCAGTGGTAGTTATCAGCCCCAGCATTTT.

This clonotype was observed a few times. This chain uses TRBV2 with TRBJ1-5; D remains unclear. CDR1 SNHLY and CDR2 FYNNEI come from the germline V gene. This CDR3 has 15 amino acids. Trimming removed 4 bases from V and 0 bases from J, with 10 bases in between. The CDR3 DNA follows: TGTGCCAGCAGTGTGACTGATTATAGCAATCAGCCCCAGCATTTT. Its translation is CASSVTDYSNQPQHF.

This clonotype was seen many times. This chain connects TRBV2 to TRBJ2-4; TRBD1 matches 9 bases. Trimming took 5 bases from V and 6 from J; bases not matched to a gene: 17. The CDR3 runs 18 residues. The germline V gene has CDR1 SNHLY and CDR2 FYNNEI. As DNA, the CDR3 is TGTGCCAGCAGTCAAAACCCCCCGGGACAGGGCTTTGGAAACATTCAGTACTTC. This codes for CASSQNPPGQGFGNIQYF.

This chain connects TRBV28 to TRBJ1-4, with 9 bases aligning to TRBD1. Germline CDR1 reads MDHEN; CDR2 reads SYDVKM. The J segment lost 6 bases and the V segment lost 5 bases, leaving 10 bases of the junction unmatched. This CDR3 comprises 16 residues. In DNA form, the CDR3 reads TGTGCCAGCAGTCCGGTAACAGGGGGCGCGGATGAAAAACTGTTTTTT. It yields the protein CASSPVTGGADEKLFF.

In its sample, this clonotype was seen a few times. The V gene is TRBV6-1, the J gene TRBJ2-7; tentatively, D is TRBD2 (5 bases). The CDR3 contains 15 residues. Germline CDR1 and CDR2: MNHNS and SASEGT. V was trimmed by 6 bases and J by 6 bases, leaving 21 bases between them. CDR3 DNA: TGTGCCAGCAGACCCAGACCCCCTCGAGGGTTCGAGCAGTACTTC. It is translated as CASRPRPPRGFEQYF.

V and J are TRBV12-3 or TRBV12-4 and TRBJ2-5; weak D call: TRBD1 (6 bases). The CDR3 has 18 residues. V dropped 6 bases and J dropped 2 bases, with 25 bases sitting between them. CDR3 DNA: TGTGCCAGCAGCCCCCCCCTACCGGGACATAAGGATCAAGAGACCCAGTACTTC. Translated: CASSPPLPGHKDQETQYF.

The V gene is TRBV24-1, the J gene TRBJ1-5; the match to TRBD1 covers 7 bases. V shed 5 bases, J shed 2 bases, and the junction held 5 bases outside the gene matches. Germline V CDR1 and CDR2: KGHDR, SFDVKD. This CDR3 comprises 15 residues. CDR3 DNA sequence: TGTGCCACCAGTGCCCGAGGGGGCGGCAATCAGCCCCAGCATTTT. It codes for CATSARGGGNQPQHF.

This clonotype has just a few counts. The chain uses TRBV12-3 or TRBV12-4 and TRBJ1-2; possibly TRBD1 for D (6 bases). V lost 3 bases to trimming and J lost 8 bases, with 13 bases between them. The CDR3 consists of 13 residues. CDR3 coding DNA: TGTGCCAGCAGTTTCCCAGGGGCGGAAGGCTACACCTTC. Translation: CASSFPGAEGYTF.

This clonotype was seen repeatedly, ten times or more. The V and J genes are TRBV5-1 and TRBJ2-2; tentative D call: TRBD2 (5 bases). This CDR3 comprises 14 residues. Trimming removed 2 bases at V and 2 bases at J, with 7 bases between. The germline V gene has CDR1 SGHRS and CDR2 YFSETQ. The chain's CDR3 is CASSFSGNTGELFF. CDR3 sequence (DNA): TGCGCCAGCAGCTTTTCGGGAAACACCGGGGAGCTGTTTTTT.

This clonotype has more than one count but fewer than ten. The V gene is TRBV12-3 or TRBV12-4, the J gene TRBJ1-2; 7 nucleotides agree with TRBD1. J lost 5 bases, V lost 6 bases, and 9 bases had no gene match. This CDR3 contains 14 residues. CDR3 residues: CASSPAGGFYGYTF. In DNA, the CDR3 is TGTGCCAGCAGCCCGGCAGGGGGGTTTTATGGCTACACCTTC.

The chain employs TRBV4-2 and TRBJ2-3; a weak D match, TRBD1 (5 bases). Trimming took off 1 base at V and 6 bases at J, with 14 bases between the two ends. CDR3 length equals 15 residues. Germline CDR1 reads LGHNA; CDR2 reads YNFKEQ. In nucleotides, the CDR3 is TGTGCCAGCAGCCAAGCGGAAGGGGCGTTGGATACGCAGTATTTT. It codes for CASSQAEGALDTQYF.

A few counts support this clonotype. The chain uses TRBV20-1 and TRBJ1-4; a possible D gene is TRBD1 (5 bases). Trimming pared 2 bases from V and 3 bases from J, leaving 7 bases between. This CDR3 region has 13 residues. Germline V CDR1 and CDR2: DFQATT, SNEGSKA (reference sequence). The CDR3 DNA is TGCAGTGCTAGACAGGGTGCTAATGAAAAACTGTTTTTT. Translation gives CSARQGANEKLFF.

V is TRBV6-1 and J is TRBJ2-7, with D maybe TRBD2 (5 bases). The germline CDR1 and CDR2 sequences are MNHNS and SASEGT. This CDR3 is built from 14 residues. Trimming removed 6 bases at V and 3 bases at J, with 15 bases between. This CDR3 reads CASRMLTKGYEQYF. For the CDR3, the DNA is TGTGCCAGCAGAATGCTGACTAAAGGCTACGAGCAGTACTTC.

This clonotype was seen only a few times. The chain uses TRBV6-5 and TRBJ2-3; the match to TRBD2 covers 10 bases. The CDR3 spans 17 residues. CDR1 and CDR2 from the germline V gene are MNHEY and SVGAGI. Trimming at V came to 0 bases and at J to 2 bases, leaving 5 bases not matched to a gene. CDR3: CASSYSLAGAYTDTQYF. In nucleotides, the CDR3 is TGTGCCAGCAGTTACTCGCTAGCGGGGGCCTACACAGATACGCAGTATTTT.

This clonotype showed up just a few times. The chain recombines TRBV5-5 with TRBJ1-1; 9 bases are shared with TRBD1. This CDR3 has 15 residues. The V segment lost 3 bases and the J segment 1 base; nucleotides outside the gene matches: 4. Germline V CDR1 and CDR2: SGHKS, YYEKEE (reference sequence). Here the CDR3 DNA reads TGTGCCAGCAGCTCCGCGGACAGGGGGAACACTGAAGCTTTCTTT. It is translated as CASSSADRGNTEAFF.